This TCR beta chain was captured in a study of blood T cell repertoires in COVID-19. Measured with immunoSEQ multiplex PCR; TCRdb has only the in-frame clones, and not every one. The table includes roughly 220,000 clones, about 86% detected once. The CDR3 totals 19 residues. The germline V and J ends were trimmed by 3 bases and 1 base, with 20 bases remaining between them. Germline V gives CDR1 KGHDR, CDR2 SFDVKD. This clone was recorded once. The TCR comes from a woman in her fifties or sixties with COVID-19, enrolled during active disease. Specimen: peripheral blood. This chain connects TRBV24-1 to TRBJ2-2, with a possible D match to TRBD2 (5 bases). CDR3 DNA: TGTGCCACCAGTGATCGTATCCGGAAAGACGGGGAGAACACCGGGGAGCTGTTTTTT. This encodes CATSDRIRKDGENTGELFF.